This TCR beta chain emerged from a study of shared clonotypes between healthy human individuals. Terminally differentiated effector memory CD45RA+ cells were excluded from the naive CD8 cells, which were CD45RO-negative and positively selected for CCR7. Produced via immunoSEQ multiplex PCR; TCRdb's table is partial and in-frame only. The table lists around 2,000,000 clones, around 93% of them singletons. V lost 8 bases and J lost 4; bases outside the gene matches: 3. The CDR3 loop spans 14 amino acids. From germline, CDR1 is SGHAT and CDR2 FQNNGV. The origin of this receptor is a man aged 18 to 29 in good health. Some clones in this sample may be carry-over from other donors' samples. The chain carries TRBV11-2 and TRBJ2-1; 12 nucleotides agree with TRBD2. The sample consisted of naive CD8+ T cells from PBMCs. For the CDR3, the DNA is TGTGCCAGCCGTGGACTAGCGGGATACAATGAGCAGTTCTTC. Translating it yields CASRGLAGYNEQFF.